The clone carrying this TCR beta chain has just one count. Its specificity is not known. Germline V gives CDR1 SGDLS, CDR2 YYNGEE. There are 16 residues in the CDR3. Trimming cost V 0 bases and J 3 bases, with 15 bases left between them. The table came from immunoSEQ multiplex PCR; TCRdb's copy has only in-frame clones and leaves some out. The sample lists 130,000 or so clones, roughly 93% occurring once. These data originate in a study of T cell responses to AZD1222 COVID-19 vaccine. Study background: Investigators merged groups given second doses at roughly 4 or roughly 12 weeks. Study-level findings and limits: Targeting of unmutated variant regions was reportedly seen in nearly half of spike-specific TCRs.

The J gene is TRBJ1-2, the V gene TRBV9; weak D call: TRBD1 (5 bases). The sequenced sample was peripheral blood, obtained on day 0 of AZD1222 vaccination. The receptor was isolated from an adult in good health. The CDR3 coding sequence is TGTGCCAGCAGCGTAGACAGTAAGGGGCTGGACTATGGCTACACCTTC. It translates to CASSVDSKGLDYGYTF. Variable domain in full (rest from reference TRBV9 and TRBJ1-2): DSGVTQTPKHLITATGQRVTLRCSPRSGDLSVYWYQQSLDQGLQFLIQYYNGEERAKGNILERFSAQQFPDLHSELNLSSLELGDSALYFCASSVDSKGLDYGYTFGSGTRLTVV.